One sample yielded the 9 T cell receptor beta chains listed below, sequenced in a study of blood T cell repertoires in COVID-19 (dated by TCRdb to the early 2020s). Library preparation employed the immunoSEQ multiplex PCR assay. TCRdb obtained this table from immuneACCESS and retained in-frame rearrangements with V and J assigned. These tables miss some clones; where compared with another copy, unresolved V genes account for less than half of the shortfall, and the remainder is unexplained. In this sample the table shows 130,000 to 150,000 clones, about 80% of which occur a single time. The ten top clones hold over 7.5% of the sample. Sequencing input: peripheral blood. Receptor source: a woman of 80 years or more in a cohort sampled during active or convalescent COVID-19.

The chain is built from TRBV3-1 (or the pseudogene TRBV3-2) and TRBJ2-2, with 11 bases identical to TRBD2. The CDR3 is 16 amino acids. Germline trimming cut 2 bases from V and 2 bases from J; bases unmatched to any gene: 1. Germline V gene sequence: CDR1 LGHDT, CDR2 YNNKEL (reference sequence). The CDR3 nucleotides read TGTGCCAGCAGCCAACTAGCGGGGGGTAACACCGGGGAGCTGTTTTTT. It specifies CASSQLAGGNTGELFF.

This sequence joins TRBV5-1 and TRBJ2-7, with D possibly being TRBD2 (7 bases). Germline V gene sequence: CDR1 SGHRS, CDR2 YFSETQ. With 0 bases removed from V and 3 bases from J, the gap between germline ends came to 10 bases. The CDR3 consists of 14 residues. CDR3 in amino acids: CASSLDREGYEQYF. The CDR3 DNA follows: TGCGCCAGCAGCTTGGACAGGGAGGGCTACGAGCAGTACTTC.

This clone was detected a few times. The rearrangement joins TRBV7-2 to TRBJ1-6; D not certain. Germline loops: CDR1 SGHTA, CDR2 FQGNSA. The CDR3 loop spans 14 amino acids. Between the trimmed V and J ends, which lost 2 bases and 5 bases, there was a span of 7 bases. The CDR3 nucleotides read TGTGCCAGCAGCTTATATCAGAATAATTCACCCCTCCACTTT. The encoded protein is CASSLYQNNSPLHF. The variable domain in full, completed from reference TRBV7-2 and TRBJ1-6, reads GAGVSQSPSNKVTEKGKDVELRCDPISGHTALYWYRQSLGQGLEFLIYFQGNSAPDKSGLPSDRFSAERTGGSVSTLTIQRTQQEDSAVYLCASSLYQNNSPLHFGNGTRLTVT.

The chain recombines TRBV6-2 or TRBV6-3 with TRBJ2-5; TRBD2 matches at 8 bases. The CDR3 is made up of 15 amino acids. Germline CDR1 MNHEY, CDR2 SVGEGT. V shed 1 base and J 5 bases; nucleotides not matched to a gene: 6. The CDR3 nucleotides read TGTGCCAGCAGTTACTACGGGGGGGTAGGCGAGACCCAGTACTTC. Its protein product is CASSYYGGVGETQYF.

This sequence joins TRBV6-1 and TRBJ2-7, with D perhaps TRBD2 (6 bases). The ends were cut back, 2 bases at V and 3 bases at J, with 8 bases in the middle. The CDR3 is 13 amino acids. Looked up from germline, CDR1 is MNHNS and CDR2 is SASEGT. CDR3 residues: CASSEMGGYEQYV. DNA for the CDR3: TGTGCCAGCAGTGAAATGGGGGGCTACGAGCAGTACGTC.

The CDR3 nucleotides read TGTGCCACCAGCAGGGGAGGGTCGGAGGCGAACACTGAAGCTTTCTTT. Its protein is CATSRGGSEANTEAFF. The chain uses TRBV15 and TRBJ1-1; D gene uncertain. Looked up from germline, CDR1 is LNHNV and CDR2 is YYDKDF (reference sequence). The CDR3 sequence is 16 residues long. V shed 3 bases and J shed 1 base, with 15 bases lying between them.

This chain connects TRBV2 to TRBJ2-6, with unresolved D. The CDR3 totals 13 residues. Trimming stripped 10 bases from V and 0 bases from J, with 7 bases between. Germline V gene lookup returns CDR1 SNHLY and CDR2 FYNNEI. This CDR3 is CATQASGANVLTF. The CDR3 DNA is TGTGCCACCCAGGCCTCTGGGGCCAACGTCCTGACTTTC.

J is TRBJ2-7 and V is TRBV29-1, with TRBD1 as a possible D gene (5 bases). Germline CDR1 SQVTM, CDR2 ANQGSEA. This CDR3 contains 11 residues. Trimming removed 6 bases from V and 4 bases from J, with 10 bases in between. This CDR3 reads CSVAQGYEQYF. CDR3 in DNA: TGCAGCGTCGCGCAGGGATACGAGCAGTACTTC.

The J gene is TRBJ1-2, the V gene TRBV6-1; D ambiguous. The CDR3 runs to 14 residues. Per germline, CDR1 MNHNS and CDR2 SASEGT. V lost 1 base to trimming and J lost 2 bases, with 8 bases between them. In DNA form, the CDR3 reads TGTGCCAGCAGTGAAGGGGTAGCCAACTATGGCTACACCTTC. Amino acids: CASSEGVANYGYTF.